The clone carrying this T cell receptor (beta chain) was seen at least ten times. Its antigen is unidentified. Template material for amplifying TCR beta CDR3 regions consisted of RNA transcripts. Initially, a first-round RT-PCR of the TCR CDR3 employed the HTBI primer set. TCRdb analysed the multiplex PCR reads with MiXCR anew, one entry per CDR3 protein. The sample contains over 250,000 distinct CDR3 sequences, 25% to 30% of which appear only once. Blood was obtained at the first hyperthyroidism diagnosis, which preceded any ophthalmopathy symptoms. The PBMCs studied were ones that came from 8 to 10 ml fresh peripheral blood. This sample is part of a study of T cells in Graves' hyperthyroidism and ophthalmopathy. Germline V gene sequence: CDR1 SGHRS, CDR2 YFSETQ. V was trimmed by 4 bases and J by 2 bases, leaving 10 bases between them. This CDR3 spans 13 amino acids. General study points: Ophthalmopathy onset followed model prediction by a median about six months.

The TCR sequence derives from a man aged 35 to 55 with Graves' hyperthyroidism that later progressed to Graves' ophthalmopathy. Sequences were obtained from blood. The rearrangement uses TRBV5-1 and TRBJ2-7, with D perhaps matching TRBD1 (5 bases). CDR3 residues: CASSADSAYEQYF. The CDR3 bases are TGCGCCAGCAGCGCAGACAGTGCCTACGAGCAGTACTTC. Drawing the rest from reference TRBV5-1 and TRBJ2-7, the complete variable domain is KAGVTQTPRYLIKTRGQQVTLSCSPISGHRSVSWYQQTPGQGLQFLFEYFSETQRNKGNFPGRFSGRQFSNSRSEMNVSTLELGDSALYLCASSADSAYEQYFGPGTRLTVT.